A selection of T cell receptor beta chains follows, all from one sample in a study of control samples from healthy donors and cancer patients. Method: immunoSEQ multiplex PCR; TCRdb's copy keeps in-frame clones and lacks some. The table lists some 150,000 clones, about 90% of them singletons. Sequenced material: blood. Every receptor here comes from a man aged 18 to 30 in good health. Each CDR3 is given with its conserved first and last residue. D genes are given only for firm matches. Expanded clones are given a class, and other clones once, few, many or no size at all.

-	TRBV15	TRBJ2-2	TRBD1	TGTGCCACCAGCAGGGACAGGGGGAACACCGGGGAGCTGTTTTTT	CATSRDRGNTGELFF
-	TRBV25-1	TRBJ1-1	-	TGTGCCAGCAGTGACGCAGGGGCCTACACTGAAGCTTTCTTT	CASSDAGAYTEAFF
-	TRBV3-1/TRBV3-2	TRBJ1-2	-	TGTGCCAGCAGCCTCGAAAGACTGAACTATGGCTACACCTTC	CASSLERLNYGYTF
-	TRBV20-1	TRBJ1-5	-	TGCAGTGCTAGTCCCATCCGACGACAGACACCGTATAGCAATCAGCCCCAGCATTTT	CSASPIRRQTPYSNQPQHF
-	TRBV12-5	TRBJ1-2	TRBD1	TGTGCTAGTGGTGCAGGGGGGCATGGCTACACCTTC	CASGAGGHGYTF
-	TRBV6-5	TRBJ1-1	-	TGTGCCAGCAAAAGGCCGGGGTACACTGAAGCTTTCTTT	CASKRPGYTEAFF
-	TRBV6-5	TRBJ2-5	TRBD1	TGTGCCAGCAGTAAAATAGGACAGGCTCAAGAGACCCAGTACTTC	CASSKIGQAQETQYF
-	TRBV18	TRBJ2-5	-	TGTGCCAGCTCACCACCGGACAGAGGAGAAGAGACCCAGTACTTC	CASSPPDRGEETQYF
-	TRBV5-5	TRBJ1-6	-	TGTGCCAGCAGCTTAGGTGTAAATTCACCCCTCCACTTT	CASSLGVNSPLHF
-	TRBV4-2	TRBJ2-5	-	TGTGCCAGCAGCCAGAACCTAGCGCAAGAGACCCAGTACTTC	CASSQNLAQETQYF
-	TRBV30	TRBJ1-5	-	TGTGCCTGGAGTCCTGATACGAATCAGCCCCAGCATTTT	CAWSPDTNQPQHF
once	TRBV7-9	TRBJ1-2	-	TGTGCCAGCAGCTACGGTCAAAGTGGTGGCTACACCTTC	CASSYGQSGGYTF
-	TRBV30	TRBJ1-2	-	TGTGCCTGGAGTACGGGAAACTATGGCTACACCTTC	CAWSTGNYGYTF
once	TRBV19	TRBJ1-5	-	TGTGCCAGTAGTATTTCCCTGCAGGGACATGGGCCCCAGCATTTT	CASSISLQGHGPQHF
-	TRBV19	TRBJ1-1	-	TGTGCCAGTAGTACCCCCGGCAGGGAGAACACTGAAGCTTTCTTT	CASSTPGRENTEAFF
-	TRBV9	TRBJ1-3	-	TGTGCCAGCAGCGTAGGGGGACTTGGAAACACCATATATTTT	CASSVGGLGNTIYF
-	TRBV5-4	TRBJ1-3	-	TGTGCCAGCAGCTTGGACAGCTCTGGAAACACCATATATTTT	CASSLDSSGNTIYF
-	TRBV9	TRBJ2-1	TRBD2	TGTGCCAGCAGCGCACTAGCGGGGGGGACCTACAATGAGCAGTTCTTC	CASSALAGGTYNEQFF
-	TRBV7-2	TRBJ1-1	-	TGTGCCAGCAGCCCCTGGGGGGGCCACACTGAAGCTTTCTTT	CASSPWGGHTEAFF
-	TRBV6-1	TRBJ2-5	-	TGTGCCAGCAGTGAGGGGGGGGGCCCGGAGACCCAGTACTTC	CASSEGGGPETQYF
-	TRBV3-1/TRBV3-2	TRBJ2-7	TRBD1	TGTGCCAGCAGGGGAAAAAACAGGGGGCAACCCGAGCAGTACTTC	CASRGKNRGQPEQYF
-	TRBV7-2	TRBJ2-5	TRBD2	TGTGCCAGCAGCCGACTAGCACGCGAGACCCAGTACTTC	CASSRLARETQYF
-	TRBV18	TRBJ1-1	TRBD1	TGTGCCAGCTCAGGGACAGTGGGGTCGAACACTGAAGCTTTCTTT	CASSGTVGSNTEAFF
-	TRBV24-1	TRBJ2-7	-	TGTGCCACCAGTGATTTGGGGGACCCCTACGAGCAGTACTTC	CATSDLGDPYEQYF
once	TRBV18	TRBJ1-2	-	TGTGCCAGCTCACCACCGGGACACAGTAACTATGGCTACACCTTC	CASSPPGHSNYGYTF
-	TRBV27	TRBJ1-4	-	TGTGCCAGCAGGGGGAATAATGAAAAACTGTTTTTT	CASRGNNEKLFF
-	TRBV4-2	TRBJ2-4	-	TGTGCCAGCAGCCAAGCATTAGGACTCCGCGGACCTCAGTACTTC	CASSQALGLRGPQYF
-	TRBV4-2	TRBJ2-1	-	TGTGCCAGCAGCCAAGACCCTAGCTCCTACAATGAGCAGTTCTTC	CASSQDPSSYNEQFF
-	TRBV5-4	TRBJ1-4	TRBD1	TGTGCCAGCAGCCGGACAGGGGGGACAACTAATGAAAAACTGTTTTTT	CASSRTGGTTNEKLFF
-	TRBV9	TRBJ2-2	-	TGTGCCAGCAGCACGCGAAGGGAAGCGGTCAACACCGGGGAGCTGTTTTTT	CASSTRREAVNTGELFF
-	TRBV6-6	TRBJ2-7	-	TGTGCCAGCAGTTACCCAGGGAACGAGCAGTACTTC	CASSYPGNEQYF
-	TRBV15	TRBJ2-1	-	TGTGCCACCAGCAGAGGGGAGGATGAGCAGTTCTTC	CATSRGEDEQFF
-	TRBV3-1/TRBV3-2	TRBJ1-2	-	TGTGCCAGCAGCGGGGACTCCTGGAGTACTGGCTACACCTTC	CASSGDSWSTGYTF
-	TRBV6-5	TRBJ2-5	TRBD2	TGTGCCAGCAGTTACGTGACTAGCGAGGAGACCCAGTACTTC	CASSYVTSEETQYF
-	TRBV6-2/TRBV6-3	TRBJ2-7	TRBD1	TGTGCCAGCAGTACGACAGGGGGGCGCGACGAGCAGTACTTC	CASSTTGGRDEQYF
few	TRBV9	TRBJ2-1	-	TGTGCCAGCGCCCGGGACACTAACTACAATGAGCAGTTCTTC	CASARDTNYNEQFF
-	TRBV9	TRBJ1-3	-	TGTGCCAGCAGCGTACAGGGTTCTGGAAACACCATATATTTT	CASSVQGSGNTIYF
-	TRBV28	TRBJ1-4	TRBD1	TGTGCCAGCAGCCCAGACAGGGGGCGTTGGTTAGCTAATGAAAAACTGTTTTTT	CASSPDRGRWLANEKLFF
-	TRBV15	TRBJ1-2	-	TGTGCCACCAGCGTGCCTCTGGCTAACTATGGCTACACCTTC	CATSVPLANYGYTF
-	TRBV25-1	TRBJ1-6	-	TGTGCCAGCAGTGAATTTCGGGGGGAATTATCACCCCTCCACTTT	CASSEFRGELSPLHF
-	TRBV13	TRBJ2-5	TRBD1	TGTGCCAGCAGCTCAGCTAACAGGGGGAGAAAAGAGACCCAGTACTTC	CASSSANRGRKETQYF
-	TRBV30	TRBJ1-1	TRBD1	TGTGCCTGGAAAGACAGGGGGGACACTGAAGCTTTCTTT	CAWKDRGDTEAFF
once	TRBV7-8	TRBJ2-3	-	TGTGCCAGCAGCCCACCCGAGGATACGCAGTATTTT	CASSPPEDTQYF
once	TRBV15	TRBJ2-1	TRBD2	TGTGCCACCAGCAGAGAGGGGACTAGTAGTGAGCAGTTCTTC	CATSREGTSSEQFF
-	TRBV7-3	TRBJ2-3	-	TGTGCCAGCAGCTTATTAAGCACAGATACGCAGTATTTT	CASSLLSTDTQYF
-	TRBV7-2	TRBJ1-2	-	TGTGCCAGCAGCTTAGTTGGGAGGGTCCAGGACTATGGCTACACCTTC	CASSLVGRVQDYGYTF
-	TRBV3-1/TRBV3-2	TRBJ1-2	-	TGTGCCAGCAGCCAAGTTTGGTCCGCAGGAAGCTATGGCTACACCTTC	CASSQVWSAGSYGYTF
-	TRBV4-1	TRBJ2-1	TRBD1	TGCGCCAGCAGCCAAGCAGTAGGACAGGGAATGAATGAGCAGTTCTTC	CASSQAVGQGMNEQFF
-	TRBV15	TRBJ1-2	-	TGTGCCACCAGCAGAGATTATGGGCGTTCCGAGGTGATTAACTATGGCTACACCTTC	CATSRDYGRSEVINYGYTF
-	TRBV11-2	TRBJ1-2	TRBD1	TGTGCCAGCAGCTTAAGAAAGGGACAGGCAATCAACTATGGCTACACCTTC	CASSLRKGQAINYGYTF
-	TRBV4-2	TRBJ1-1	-	TGTGCCAGCAGCCAAGAATATGCAGGGGCACACACTGAAGCTTTCTTT	CASSQEYAGAHTEAFF
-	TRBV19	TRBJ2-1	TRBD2	TGTGCCAGTAGTGTGGGACTAGGTCGGTACAATGAGCAGTTCTTC	CASSVGLGRYNEQFF
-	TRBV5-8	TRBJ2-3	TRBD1	TGTGCCAGCAGCTTACAGGGGGCTGGCACAGATACGCAGTATTTT	CASSLQGAGTDTQYF